The T cell receptor beta chain under discussion was sequenced for a study of CD8+ T cells in alopecia areata. Once RNA had been extracted, it was reverse transcribed into cDNA to act as the sequencing template. Method: immunoSEQ multiplex PCR; TCRdb's copy keeps in-frame clones and lacks some. The sample has approximately 180,000 clones, 60% seen once. Treatment denoted: oral pan-JAK inhibitor, 5-10 mg twice daily. Trimming cost V 0 bases and J 8 bases; bases outside gene matches: 8. The CDR3 loop spans 14 amino acids. The V gene's germline CDR1 is SQVTM and CDR2 ANQGSEA. The sample here was CD4+ T cells sorted from blood, taken at week 24, from a patient treated with tofacitinib. The chain is built from TRBV29-1 and TRBJ1-2; 8 nucleotides agree with TRBD1. This sequence originates from a human donor with alopecia areata. DNA of the CDR3: TGCAGCGTTGAAGATCTTAGGACAGGGCGAGGCTACACCTTC. Amino acid sequence: CSVEDLRTGRGYTF.